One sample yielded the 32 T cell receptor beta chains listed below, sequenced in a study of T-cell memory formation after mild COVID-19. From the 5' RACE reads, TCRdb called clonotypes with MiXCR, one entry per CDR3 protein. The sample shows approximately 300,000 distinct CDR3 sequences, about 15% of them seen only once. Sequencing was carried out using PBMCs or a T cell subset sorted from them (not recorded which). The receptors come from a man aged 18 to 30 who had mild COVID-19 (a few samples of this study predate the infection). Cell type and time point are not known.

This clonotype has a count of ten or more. The CDR3 reads CASSLDSQADTQYF. CDR3 DNA: TGCGCCAGCAGCCTAGACAGCCAAGCAGATACGCAGTATTTT. V gene TRBV4-3 combines with J gene TRBJ2-3, with D possibly being TRBD1 (5 bases). The V and J ends lost 4 bases and 4 bases respectively, with 12 bases between them. This CDR3 comprises 14 residues. CDR1 LGHNA and CDR2 YSLEER come from the germline V gene.

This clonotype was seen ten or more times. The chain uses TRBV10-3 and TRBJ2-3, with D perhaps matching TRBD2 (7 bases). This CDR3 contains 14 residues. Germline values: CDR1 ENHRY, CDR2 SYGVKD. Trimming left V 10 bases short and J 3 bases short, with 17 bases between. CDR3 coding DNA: TGTGCCAGCCTCCGAGGGGGGGCTACAGATACGCAGTATTTT. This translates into CASLRGGATDTQYF.

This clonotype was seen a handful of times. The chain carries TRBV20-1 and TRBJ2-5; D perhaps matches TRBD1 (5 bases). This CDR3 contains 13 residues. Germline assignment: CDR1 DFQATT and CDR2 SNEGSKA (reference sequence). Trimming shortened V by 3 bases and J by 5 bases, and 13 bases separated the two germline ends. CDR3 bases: TGCAGTGCTAGGATCGACAGCCCTGAGACCCAGTACTTC. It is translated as CSARIDSPETQYF.

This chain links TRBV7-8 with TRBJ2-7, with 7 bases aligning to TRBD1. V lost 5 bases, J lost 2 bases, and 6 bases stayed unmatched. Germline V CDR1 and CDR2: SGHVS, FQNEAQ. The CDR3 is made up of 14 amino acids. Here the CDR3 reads CASSGDSRAYEQYF. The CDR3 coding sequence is TGTGCCAGCAGCGGGGACAGTAGGGCCTACGAGCAGTACTTC.

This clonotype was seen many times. The CDR3 region has the DNA TGTGCCAGCAGCCCTTCGATGAACACTGAAGCTTTCTTT. This codes for CASSPSMNTEAFF. This chain joins TRBV7-2 and TRBJ1-1, with D hard to call. V was pared by 5 bases and J by 0 bases, with 7 bases between. CDR1 is SGHTA and CDR2 is FQGNSA in the germline V gene. The CDR3 is made up of 13 amino acids.

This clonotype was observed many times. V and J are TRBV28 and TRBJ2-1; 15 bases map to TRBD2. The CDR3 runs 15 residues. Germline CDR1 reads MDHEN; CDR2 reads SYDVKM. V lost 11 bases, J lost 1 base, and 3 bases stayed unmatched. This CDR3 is CAGLAGGRSYNEQFF. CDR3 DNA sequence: TGTGCCGGACTAGCGGGGGGGAGATCCTACAATGAGCAGTTCTTC.

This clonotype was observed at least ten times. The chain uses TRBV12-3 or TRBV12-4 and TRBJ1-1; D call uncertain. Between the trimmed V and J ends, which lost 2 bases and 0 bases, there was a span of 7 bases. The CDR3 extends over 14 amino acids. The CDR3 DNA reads TGTGCCAGCAGTTTAAGGGTTTTGAACACTGAAGCTTTCTTT. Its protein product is CASSLRVLNTEAFF.

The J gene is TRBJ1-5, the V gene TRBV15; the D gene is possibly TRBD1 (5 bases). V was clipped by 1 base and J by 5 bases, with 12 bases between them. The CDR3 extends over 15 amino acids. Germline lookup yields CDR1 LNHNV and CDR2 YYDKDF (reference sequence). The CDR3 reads CATSRGGTSDQPQHF. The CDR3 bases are TGTGCCACCAGCAGAGGCGGGACGAGCGATCAGCCCCAGCATTTT.

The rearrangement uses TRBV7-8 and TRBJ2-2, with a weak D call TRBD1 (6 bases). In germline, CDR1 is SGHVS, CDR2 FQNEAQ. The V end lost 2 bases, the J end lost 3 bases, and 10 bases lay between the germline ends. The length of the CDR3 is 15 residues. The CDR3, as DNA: TGTGCCAGCAGCTTACGTCCAGGGGACACCGGGGAGCTGTTTTTT. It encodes CASSLRPGDTGELFF.

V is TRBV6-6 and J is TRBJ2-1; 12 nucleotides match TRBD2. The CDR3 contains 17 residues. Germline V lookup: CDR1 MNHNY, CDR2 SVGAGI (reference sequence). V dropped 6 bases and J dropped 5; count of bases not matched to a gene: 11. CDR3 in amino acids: CASSPAASGRADNEQFF. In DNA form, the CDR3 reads TGTGCCAGCAGCCCCGCCGCTAGCGGGAGGGCCGACAATGAGCAGTTCTTC.

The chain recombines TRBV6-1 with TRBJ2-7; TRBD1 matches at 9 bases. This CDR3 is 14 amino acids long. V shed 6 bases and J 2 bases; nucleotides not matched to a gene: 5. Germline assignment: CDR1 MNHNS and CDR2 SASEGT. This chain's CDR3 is CASRGDRATYEQYF. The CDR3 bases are TGTGCCAGCAGAGGGGACAGGGCGACCTACGAGCAGTACTTC.

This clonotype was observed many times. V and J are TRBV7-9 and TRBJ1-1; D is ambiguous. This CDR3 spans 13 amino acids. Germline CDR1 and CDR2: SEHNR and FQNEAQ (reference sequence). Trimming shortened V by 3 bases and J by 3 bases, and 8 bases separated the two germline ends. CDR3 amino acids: CASSFGQYTEAFF. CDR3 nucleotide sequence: TGTGCCAGCAGCTTCGGCCAGTACACTGAAGCTTTCTTT.

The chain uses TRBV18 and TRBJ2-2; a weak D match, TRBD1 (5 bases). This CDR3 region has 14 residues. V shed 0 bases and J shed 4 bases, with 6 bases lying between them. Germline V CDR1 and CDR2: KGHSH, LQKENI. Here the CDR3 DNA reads TGTGCCAGCTCACCACCGGGGCTCACCGGGGAGCTGTTTTTT. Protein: CASSPPGLTGELFF.

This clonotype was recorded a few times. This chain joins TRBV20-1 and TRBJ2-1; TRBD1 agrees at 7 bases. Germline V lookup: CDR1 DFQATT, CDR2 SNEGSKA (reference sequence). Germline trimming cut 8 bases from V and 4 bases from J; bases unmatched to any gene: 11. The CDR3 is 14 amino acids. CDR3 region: CSPFGDSPYNEQFF. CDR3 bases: TGCAGTCCCTTCGGGGACAGCCCTTACAATGAGCAGTTCTTC.

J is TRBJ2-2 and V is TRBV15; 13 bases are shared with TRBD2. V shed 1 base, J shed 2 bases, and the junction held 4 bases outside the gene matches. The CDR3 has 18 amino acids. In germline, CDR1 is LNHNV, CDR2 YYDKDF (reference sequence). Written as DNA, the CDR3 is TGTGCCACCAGCAGAGTTGGACTAGCGGGGGCTAACACCGGGGAGCTGTTTTTT. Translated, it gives CATSRVGLAGANTGELFF.

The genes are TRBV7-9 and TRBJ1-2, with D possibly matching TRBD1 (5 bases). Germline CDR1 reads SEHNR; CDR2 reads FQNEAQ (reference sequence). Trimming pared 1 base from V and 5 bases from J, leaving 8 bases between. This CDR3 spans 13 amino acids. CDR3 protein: CASSLEGQYGYTF. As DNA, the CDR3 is TGTGCCAGCAGCTTAGAGGGGCAATATGGCTACACCTTC.

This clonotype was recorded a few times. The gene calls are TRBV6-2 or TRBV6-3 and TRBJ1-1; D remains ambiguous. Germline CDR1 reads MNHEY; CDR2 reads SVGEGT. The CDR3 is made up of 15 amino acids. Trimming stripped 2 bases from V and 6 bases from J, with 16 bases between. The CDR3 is CASSYVLWQKPEAFF. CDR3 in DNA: TGTGCCAGCAGTTACGTCTTATGGCAGAAGCCTGAAGCTTTCTTT.

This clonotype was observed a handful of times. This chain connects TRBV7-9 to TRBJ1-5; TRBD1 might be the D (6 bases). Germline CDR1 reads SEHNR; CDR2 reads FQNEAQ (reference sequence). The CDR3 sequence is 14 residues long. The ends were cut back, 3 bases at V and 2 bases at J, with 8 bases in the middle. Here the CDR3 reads CASSFAGGNQPQHF. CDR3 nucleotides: TGTGCCAGCAGCTTCGCAGGGGGCAATCAGCCCCAGCATTTT.

CDR3 bases: TGCGCCAGCAGCCCCGTAGCTCTAAGTAGGGAAAAACTGTTTTTT. This codes for CASSPVALSREKLFF. The chain links TRBV4-1 to TRBJ1-4, with no clear D. CDR1 and CDR2 (germline): MGHRA, YSYEKL. CDR3 length: 15 residues. The germline V and J ends were trimmed by 4 bases and 8 bases, with 17 bases remaining between them.

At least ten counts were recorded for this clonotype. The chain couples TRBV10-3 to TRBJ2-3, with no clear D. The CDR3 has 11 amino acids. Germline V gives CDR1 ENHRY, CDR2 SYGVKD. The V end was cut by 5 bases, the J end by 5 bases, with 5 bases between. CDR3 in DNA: TGTGCCATCAGTAGGGAAGATACGCAGTATTTT. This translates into CAISREDTQYF.

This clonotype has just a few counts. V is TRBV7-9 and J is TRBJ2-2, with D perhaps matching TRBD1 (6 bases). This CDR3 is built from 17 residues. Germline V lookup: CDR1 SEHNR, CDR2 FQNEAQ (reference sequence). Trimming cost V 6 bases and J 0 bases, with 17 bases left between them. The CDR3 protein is CASSRGGDRSNTGELFF. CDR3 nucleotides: TGTGCCAGCAGTCGAGGTGGTGACAGGTCGAACACCGGGGAGCTGTTTTTT.

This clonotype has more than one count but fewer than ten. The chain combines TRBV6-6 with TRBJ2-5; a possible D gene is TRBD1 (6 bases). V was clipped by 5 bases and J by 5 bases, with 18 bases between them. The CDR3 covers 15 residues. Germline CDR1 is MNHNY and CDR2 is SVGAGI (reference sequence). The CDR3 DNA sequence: TGTGCCAGCAGTGCATCCCCGACAGGCCCCGAGACCCAGTACTTC. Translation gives CASSASPTGPETQYF.

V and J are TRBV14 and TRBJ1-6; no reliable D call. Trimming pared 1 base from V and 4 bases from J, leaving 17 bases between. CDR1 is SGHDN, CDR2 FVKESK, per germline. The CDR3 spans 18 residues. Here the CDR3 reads CASSQVTTHQEYNSPLHF. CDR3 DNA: TGTGCCAGCAGCCAAGTAACCACCCATCAGGAGTATAATTCACCCCTCCACTTT.

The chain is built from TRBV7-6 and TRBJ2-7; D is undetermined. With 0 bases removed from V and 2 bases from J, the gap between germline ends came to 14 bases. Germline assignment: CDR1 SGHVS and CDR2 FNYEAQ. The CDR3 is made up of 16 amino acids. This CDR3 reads CASSLARSDVPYEQYF. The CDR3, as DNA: TGTGCCAGCAGCTTAGCGAGATCCGATGTCCCCTACGAGCAGTACTTC.

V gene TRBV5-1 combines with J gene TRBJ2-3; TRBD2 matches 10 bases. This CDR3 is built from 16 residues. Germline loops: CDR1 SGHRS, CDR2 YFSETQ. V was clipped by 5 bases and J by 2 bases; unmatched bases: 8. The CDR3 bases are TGCGCCAGCAGGAGAAGCGGGGGGGCCATCACAGATACGCAGTATTTT. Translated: CASRRSGGAITDTQYF.

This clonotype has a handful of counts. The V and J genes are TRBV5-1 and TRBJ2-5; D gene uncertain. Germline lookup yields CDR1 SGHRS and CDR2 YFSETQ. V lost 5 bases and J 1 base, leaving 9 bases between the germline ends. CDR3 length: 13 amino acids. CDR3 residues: CASSRLGQETQYF. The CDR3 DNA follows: TGCGCCAGCAGTCGCCTCGGCCAAGAGACCCAGTACTTC.

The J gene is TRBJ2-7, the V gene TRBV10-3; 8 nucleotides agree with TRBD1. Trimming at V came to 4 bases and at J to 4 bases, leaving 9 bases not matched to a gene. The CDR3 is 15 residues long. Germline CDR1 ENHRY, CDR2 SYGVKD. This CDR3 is CAISGPGTGLYEQYF. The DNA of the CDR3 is TGTGCCATCAGTGGACCCGGGACAGGACTTTACGAGCAGTACTTC.

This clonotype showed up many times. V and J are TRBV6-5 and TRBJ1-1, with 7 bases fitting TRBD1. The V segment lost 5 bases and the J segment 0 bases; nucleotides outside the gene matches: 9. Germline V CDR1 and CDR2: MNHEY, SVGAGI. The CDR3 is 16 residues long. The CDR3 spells CASSPLPTGVNTEAFF. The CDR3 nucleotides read TGTGCCAGCAGTCCTTTACCTACAGGGGTGAACACTGAAGCTTTCTTT.

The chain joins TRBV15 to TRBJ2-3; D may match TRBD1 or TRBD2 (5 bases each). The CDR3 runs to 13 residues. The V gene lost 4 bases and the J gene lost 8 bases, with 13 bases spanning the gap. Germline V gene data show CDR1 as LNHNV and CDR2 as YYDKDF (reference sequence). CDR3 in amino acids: CATSNRDAGTQYF. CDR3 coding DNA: TGTGCCACCAGCAACCGGGACGCGGGTACGCAGTATTTT.

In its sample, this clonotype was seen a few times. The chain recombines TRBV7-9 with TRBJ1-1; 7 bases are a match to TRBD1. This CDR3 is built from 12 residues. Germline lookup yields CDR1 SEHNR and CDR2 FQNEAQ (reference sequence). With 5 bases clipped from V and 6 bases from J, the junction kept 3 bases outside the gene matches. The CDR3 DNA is TGTGCCAGCAGCACCGGGACAGCTGAAGCTTTCTTT. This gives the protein CASSTGTAEAFF.

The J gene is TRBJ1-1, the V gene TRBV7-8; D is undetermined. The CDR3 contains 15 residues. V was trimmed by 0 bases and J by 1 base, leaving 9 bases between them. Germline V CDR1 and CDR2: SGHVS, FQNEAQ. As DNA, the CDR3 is TGTGCCAGCAGCTTAGCAGCCCGACCGAACACTGAAGCTTTCTTT. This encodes CASSLAARPNTEAFF.

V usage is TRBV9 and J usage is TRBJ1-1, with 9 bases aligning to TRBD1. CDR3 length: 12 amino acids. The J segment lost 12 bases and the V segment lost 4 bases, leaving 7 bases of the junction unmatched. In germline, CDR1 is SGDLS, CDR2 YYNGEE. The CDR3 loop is CASSPGQGTSFF. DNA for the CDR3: TGTGCCAGCAGCCCCGGACAGGGGACTTCTTTCTTT.